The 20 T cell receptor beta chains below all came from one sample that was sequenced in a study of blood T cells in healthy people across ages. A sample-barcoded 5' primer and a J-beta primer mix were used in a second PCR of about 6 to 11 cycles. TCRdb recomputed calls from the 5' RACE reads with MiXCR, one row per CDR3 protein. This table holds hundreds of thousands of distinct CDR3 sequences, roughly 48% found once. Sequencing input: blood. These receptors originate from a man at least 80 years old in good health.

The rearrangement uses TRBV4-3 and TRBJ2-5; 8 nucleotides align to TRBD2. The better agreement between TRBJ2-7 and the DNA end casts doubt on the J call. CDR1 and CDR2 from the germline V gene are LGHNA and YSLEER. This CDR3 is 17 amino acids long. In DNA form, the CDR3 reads TGCGCCAGCAGCCAAGATCTTACGGGACTAGAGTCGGGCGAGCAGTACTTC. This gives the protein CASSQDLTGLESGEQYF.

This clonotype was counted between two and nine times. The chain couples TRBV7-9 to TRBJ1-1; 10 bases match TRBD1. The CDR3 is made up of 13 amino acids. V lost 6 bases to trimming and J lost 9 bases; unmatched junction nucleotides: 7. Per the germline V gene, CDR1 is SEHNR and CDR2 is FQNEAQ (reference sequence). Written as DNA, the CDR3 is TGTGCCAGCAGACCCGGACAGGGGGTTAAAGCTTTCTTT. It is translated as CASRPGQGVKAFF.

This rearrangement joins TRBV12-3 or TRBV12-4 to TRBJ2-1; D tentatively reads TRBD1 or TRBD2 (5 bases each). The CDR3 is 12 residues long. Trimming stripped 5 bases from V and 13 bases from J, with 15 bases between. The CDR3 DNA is TGTGCCAGCAGTCCCTCGGGGCCCCGTCAGTTCTTC. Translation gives CASSPSGPRQFF.

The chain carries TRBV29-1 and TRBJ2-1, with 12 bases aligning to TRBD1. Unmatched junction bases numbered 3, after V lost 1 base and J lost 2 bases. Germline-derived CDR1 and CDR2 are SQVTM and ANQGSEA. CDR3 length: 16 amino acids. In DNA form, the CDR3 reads TGCAGCGTTGAAGGAGGGACAGGGGGCACCTACAATGAGCAGTTCTTC. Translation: CSVEGGTGGTYNEQFF.

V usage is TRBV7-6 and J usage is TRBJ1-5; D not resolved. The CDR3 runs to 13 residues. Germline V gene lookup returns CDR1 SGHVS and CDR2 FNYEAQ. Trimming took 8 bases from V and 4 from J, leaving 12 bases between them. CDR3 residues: CASASDRNQPQHF. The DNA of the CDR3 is TGTGCCAGCGCTTCGGATAGGAATCAGCCCCAGCATTTT. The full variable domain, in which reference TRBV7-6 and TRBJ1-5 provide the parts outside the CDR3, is GAGVSQSPRYKVTKRGQDVALRCDPISGHVSLYWYRQALGQGPEFLTYFNYEAQQDKSGLPNDRFSAERPEGSISTLTIQRTEQRDSAMYRCASASDRNQPQHFGDGTRLSIL.

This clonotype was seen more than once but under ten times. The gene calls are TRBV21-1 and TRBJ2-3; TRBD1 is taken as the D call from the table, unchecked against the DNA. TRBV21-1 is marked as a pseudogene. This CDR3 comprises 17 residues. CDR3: CASSRPRDRKSTDTQYF. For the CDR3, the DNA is TGTGCCAGCAGCCGCCCCCGGGACCGAAAAAGCACAGATACGCAGTATTTT.

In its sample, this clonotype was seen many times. In nucleotides, the CDR3 is TGTGCCAGCAAATCCGGGGGGAGAGAGACCCAGTACTTC. Translated: CASKSGGRETQYF. The J gene is TRBJ2-5, the V gene TRBV6-6, with 7 bases that match TRBD2. The CDR3 loop spans 13 amino acids. Germline CDR1 and CDR2: MNHNY and SVGAGI (reference sequence). V lost 7 bases, J lost 4 bases, and 6 bases stayed unmatched.

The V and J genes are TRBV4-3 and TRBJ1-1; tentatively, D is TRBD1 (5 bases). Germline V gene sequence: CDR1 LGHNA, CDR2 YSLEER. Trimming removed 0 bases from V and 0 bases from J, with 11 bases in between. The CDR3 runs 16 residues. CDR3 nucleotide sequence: TGCGCCAGCAGCCAAGATGTCGGGGGAGTGAACACTGAAGCTTTCTTT. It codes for CASSQDVGGVNTEAFF.

CDR3 sequence reads: CAISERHSLNEKLFF. Here the CDR3 DNA reads TGTGCCATCAGTGAGAGACATTCCCTTAATGAAAAACTGTTTTTT. The gene calls are TRBV10-3 and TRBJ1-4, with unresolved D. Trimming cost V 2 bases and J 4 bases, with 11 bases left between them. CDR3 length: 15 residues. The germline gives CDR1 ENHRY, CDR2 SYGVKD.

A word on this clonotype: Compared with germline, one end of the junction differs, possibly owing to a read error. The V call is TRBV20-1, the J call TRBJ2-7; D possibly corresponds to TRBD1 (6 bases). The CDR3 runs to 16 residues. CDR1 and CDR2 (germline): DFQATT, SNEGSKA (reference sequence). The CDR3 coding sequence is TGCAGTGCGAGAGATGGGACCAGGGGCCAGTCCTACGAGCAGTACTTC. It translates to CSARDGTRGQSYEQYF.

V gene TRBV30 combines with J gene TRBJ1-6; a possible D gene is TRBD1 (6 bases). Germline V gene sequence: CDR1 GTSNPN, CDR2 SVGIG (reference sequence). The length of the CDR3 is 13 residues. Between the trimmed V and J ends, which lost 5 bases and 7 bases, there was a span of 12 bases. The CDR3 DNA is TGTGCCTGGGTTGGACAGCTCAATTCACCCCTCCACTTT. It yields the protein CAWVGQLNSPLHF.

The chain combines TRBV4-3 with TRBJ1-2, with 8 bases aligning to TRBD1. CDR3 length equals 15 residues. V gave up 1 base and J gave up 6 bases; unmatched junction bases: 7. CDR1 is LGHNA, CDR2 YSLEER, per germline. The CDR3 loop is CASSQVDREEDGYTF. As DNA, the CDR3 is TGCGCCAGCAGCCAAGTGGACAGGGAGGAGGATGGCTACACCTTC.

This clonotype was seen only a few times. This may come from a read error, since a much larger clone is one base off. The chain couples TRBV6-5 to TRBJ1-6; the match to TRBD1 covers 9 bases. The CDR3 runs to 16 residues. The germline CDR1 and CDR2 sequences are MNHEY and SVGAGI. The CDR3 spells CASSWHRGLTGSPPHF. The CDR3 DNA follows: TGTGCCAGCAGTTGGCACAGGGGGCTGACTGGTTCACCCCCCCACTTT.

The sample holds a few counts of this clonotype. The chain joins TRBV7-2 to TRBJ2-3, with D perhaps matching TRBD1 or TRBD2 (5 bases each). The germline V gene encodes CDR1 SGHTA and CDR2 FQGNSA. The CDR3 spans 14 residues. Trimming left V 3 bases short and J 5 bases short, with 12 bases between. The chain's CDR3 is CASSFQGDVDTQYF. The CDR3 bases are TGTGCCAGCAGCTTTCAGGGAGATGTAGATACGCAGTATTTT.

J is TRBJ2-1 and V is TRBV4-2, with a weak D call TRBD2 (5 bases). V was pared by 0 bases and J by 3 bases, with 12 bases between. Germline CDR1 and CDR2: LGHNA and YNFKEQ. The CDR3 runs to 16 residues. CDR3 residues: CASSQDDTRGYNEQFF. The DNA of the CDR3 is TGTGCCAGCAGCCAAGACGACACCCGGGGCTACAATGAGCAGTTCTTC.

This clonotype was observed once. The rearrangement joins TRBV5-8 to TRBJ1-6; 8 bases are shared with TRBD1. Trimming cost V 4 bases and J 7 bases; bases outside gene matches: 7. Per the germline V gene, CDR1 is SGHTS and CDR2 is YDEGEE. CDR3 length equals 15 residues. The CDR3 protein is CASSPDPGGNSPLHF. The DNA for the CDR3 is TGTGCCAGCAGCCCGGACCCAGGGGGCAATTCACCCCTCCACTTT.

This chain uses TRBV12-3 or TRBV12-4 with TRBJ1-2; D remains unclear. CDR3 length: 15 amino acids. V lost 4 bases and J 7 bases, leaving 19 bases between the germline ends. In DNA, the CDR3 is TGTGCCAGCAGTTCCCGGGAGGCTCCCGGGTCTGGCTACACCTTC. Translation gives CASSSREAPGSGYTF.

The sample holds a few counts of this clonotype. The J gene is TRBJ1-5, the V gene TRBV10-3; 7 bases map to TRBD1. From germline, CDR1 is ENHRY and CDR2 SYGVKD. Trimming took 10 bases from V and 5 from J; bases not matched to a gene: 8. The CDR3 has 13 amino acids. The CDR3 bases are TGTGCCAGCTCGAGAGGGGGCCATCAGCCCCAGCATTTT. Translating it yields CASSRGGHQPQHF.

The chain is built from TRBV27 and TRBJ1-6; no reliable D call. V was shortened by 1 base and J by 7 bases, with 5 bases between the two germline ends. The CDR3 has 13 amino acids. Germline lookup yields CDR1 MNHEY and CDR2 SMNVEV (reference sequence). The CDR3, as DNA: TGTGCCAGCAGTTTATGGGGAAATTCACCCCTCCACTTT. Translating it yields CASSLWGNSPLHF.

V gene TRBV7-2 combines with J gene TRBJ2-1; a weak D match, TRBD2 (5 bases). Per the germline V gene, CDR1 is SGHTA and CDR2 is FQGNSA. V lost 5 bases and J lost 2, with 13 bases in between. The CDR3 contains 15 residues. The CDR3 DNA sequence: TGTGCCAGCAGCGCCTACGGTAGCGCCTACAATGAGCAGTTCTTC. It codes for CASSAYGSAYNEQFF.